This entry lists 25 T cell receptor beta chains sequenced from one sample in a study of blood T cell repertoires in COVID-19 (dated by TCRdb to 2019 to 2021). Libraries were built with the immunoSEQ multiplex PCR assay. TCRdb took over this immuneACCESS table, retaining in-frame rearrangements with V and J assigned. Such tables are incomplete; in checked studies, under half of the missing clones stem from an unresolved V gene, and the remainder is unexplained. The sample yields more than 150,000 clones; 89% were counted once. The ten largest clones represent 5.5% to 7.5% of the sample. Sequencing was performed on peripheral blood. The receptors here all came from a man between 35 and 55 years old with acute or convalescent COVID-19.

The chain recombines TRBV19 with TRBJ1-6; weak D call: TRBD1 (6 bases). The CDR3 is 16 residues long. V was trimmed by 2 bases and J by 6 bases, leaving 14 bases between them. Germline V lookup: CDR1 LNHDA, CDR2 SQIVND (reference sequence). DNA for the CDR3: TGTGCCAGTAGTATACGGTCAGGGGCCGTTAATTCACCCCTCCACTTT. This encodes CASSIRSGAVNSPLHF.

The chain uses TRBV6-4 and TRBJ1-1, with D perhaps matching TRBD1 (6 bases). The ends were cut back, 6 bases at V and 3 bases at J, with 11 bases in the middle. Germline V gene data show CDR1 as MRHNA and CDR2 as SNTAGT. The CDR3 covers 13 residues. The CDR3: CASRLTGYTEAFF. As DNA, the CDR3 is TGTGCCAGCAGGTTAACAGGGTACACTGAAGCTTTCTTT.

The J gene is TRBJ1-5, the V gene TRBV6-5; D might be TRBD1 (5 bases). The CDR3 has 14 amino acids. Trimming shortened V by 8 bases and J by 5 bases, and 16 bases separated the two germline ends. Germline loops: CDR1 MNHEY, CDR2 SVGAGI. The DNA for the CDR3 is TGTGCCAGCTCCCTGGGGGGGAGCCATCAGCCCCAGCATTTT. Encoded protein: CASSLGGSHQPQHF.

The chain combines TRBV6-2 or TRBV6-3 with TRBJ2-3, with D perhaps TRBD2 (5 bases). CDR1 is MNHEY, CDR2 SVGEGT, per germline. The CDR3 is 13 residues long. Deletions cut 5 bases from V and 5 bases from J, with 11 bases between. The CDR3 spells CASSQRRLDTQYF. The CDR3 DNA follows: TGTGCCAGCAGTCAAAGGAGGCTAGATACGCAGTATTTT.

This clone has a single count. The chain employs TRBV19 and TRBJ1-1, with 12 bases lining up with TRBD1. CDR3 length: 16 amino acids. Germline CDR1 LNHDA, CDR2 SQIVND (reference sequence). The V gene end was trimmed by 3 bases and the J gene end by 5 bases; junction bases not matched to a gene: 7. CDR3 loop: CASSMGQGALGTEAFF. The CDR3 DNA is TGTGCCAGTAGTATGGGACAGGGGGCGTTGGGGACTGAAGCTTTCTTT.

This chain connects TRBV4-1 to TRBJ2-7, with no clear D. Trimming shortened V by 4 bases and J by 6 bases, and 22 bases separated the two germline ends. Germline V gene sequence: CDR1 MGHRA, CDR2 YSYEKL. This CDR3 contains 16 residues. CDR3 DNA sequence: TGCGCCAGCAGCCCCCAAACACTAAGAACGGCGGCCGAGCAGTACTTC. This codes for CASSPQTLRTAAEQYF.

J is TRBJ2-7 and V is TRBV6-2 or TRBV6-3; 9 nucleotides agree with TRBD1. After removal of 4 bases from V and 1 base from J, the junction contained 8 bases not matched to a gene. This CDR3 has 16 amino acids. Germline V CDR1 and CDR2: MNHEY, SVGEGT. In nucleotides, the CDR3 is TGTGCCAGCAGTTCCCCGACAGGGGGTAGATCCTACGAGCAGTACTTC. Translating it yields CASSSPTGGRSYEQYF.

The chain joins TRBV6-1 to TRBJ1-2, with TRBD1 as a possible D gene (5 bases). Germline V gives CDR1 MNHNS, CDR2 SASEGT. The CDR3 is made up of 14 amino acids. V was trimmed by 2 bases and J by 3 bases, leaving 10 bases between them. The CDR3 sequence: CASSESAGHYGYTF. CDR3 DNA sequence: TGTGCCAGCAGTGAATCAGCAGGGCACTATGGCTACACCTTC.

The genes are TRBV7-2 and TRBJ2-7, with 8 positions matching TRBD1. V shed 3 bases and J 2 bases; nucleotides not matched to a gene: 3. This CDR3 region has 14 residues. Germline V CDR1 and CDR2: SGHTA, FQGNSA. The CDR3 DNA sequence: TGTGCCAGCAGCTTCCGGGACAGGCCCTACGAGCAGTACTTC. Its protein is CASSFRDRPYEQYF.

The count of this clone is one. The chain uses TRBV11-2 and TRBJ2-3, with D perhaps matching TRBD1 (6 bases). The CDR3 contains 17 residues. The germline gives CDR1 SGHAT, CDR2 FQNNGV. Trimming stripped 4 bases from V and 3 bases from J, with 20 bases between. CDR3 sequence (DNA): TGTGCCAGCAGCTCGACCGGGACACCCCTCGGAACAGATACGCAGTATTTT. It encodes CASSSTGTPLGTDTQYF.

Concerning this clone itself: Other DNA sequences in the sample encode the same CDR3. The chain uses TRBV6-1 and TRBJ2-2, with TRBD2 matching 15 bases. Germline V gene data show CDR1 as MNHNS and CDR2 as SASEGT. With V trimmed by 4 bases and J by 1 base, 1 base remained unmatched. The CDR3 runs to 17 residues. The CDR3 region is CASSGTSGGVNTGELFF. The CDR3 bases are TGTGCCAGCAGTGGGACTAGCGGGGGGGTGAACACCGGGGAGCTGTTTTTT.

V and J are TRBV25-1 and TRBJ1-2, with a possible D match to TRBD1 (6 bases). The germline gives CDR1 MGHDK, CDR2 SYGVNS. This CDR3 is 12 amino acids long. CDR3 region: CAAGHPKDGYTF. DNA for the CDR3: TGTGCAGCGGGACATCCAAAGGATGGCTACACCTTC.

The chain joins TRBV2 to TRBJ2-5; 7 nucleotides agree with TRBD1. V was pared by 7 bases and J by 5 bases, with 7 bases of the junction left unmatched. Germline values: CDR1 SNHLY, CDR2 FYNNEI. This CDR3 has 13 amino acids. CDR3 loop: CASNRGGGETQYF. For the CDR3, the DNA is TGTGCCAGCAACAGGGGTGGTGGGGAGACCCAGTACTTC.

Here the CDR3 reads CASSPLTGRNTEAFF. The CDR3 DNA sequence: TGTGCCAGCAGCCCTCTGACAGGCCGGAACACTGAAGCTTTCTTT. The chain uses TRBV5-5 and TRBJ1-1; D is perhaps TRBD1 (6 bases). Germline V gene data show CDR1 as SGHKS and CDR2 as YYEKEE (reference sequence). Trimming took 4 bases from V and 1 from J, leaving 14 bases between them. The CDR3 spans 15 residues.

This clone occurred a few times. The chain recombines TRBV18 with TRBJ1-1; D is uncertain. Germline-derived CDR1 and CDR2 are KGHSH and LQKENI. Deletions cut 4 bases from V and 3 bases from J, with 9 bases between. The CDR3 totals 13 residues. For the CDR3, the DNA is TGTGCCAGCTCACTTCTGGGCCACACTGAAGCTTTCTTT. It specifies CASSLLGHTEAFF.

The gene calls are TRBV27 and TRBJ2-3; 8 positions match TRBD2. The V gene's germline CDR1 is MNHEY and CDR2 SMNVEV (reference sequence). This CDR3 is built from 17 residues. After removal of 3 bases from V and 0 bases from J, the junction contained 8 bases not matched to a gene. This CDR3 reads CASSLSLAGISTDTQYF. The DNA of the CDR3 is TGTGCCAGCAGTTTGAGTCTAGCGGGTATTAGCACAGATACGCAGTATTTT.

This clone showed up just once. The rearrangement joins TRBV6-5 to TRBJ1-1; D perhaps matches TRBD1 (5 bases). Trimming stripped 6 bases from V and 0 bases from J, with 11 bases between. CDR1 and CDR2 from the germline V gene are MNHEY and SVGAGI. CDR3 length: 14 amino acids. CDR3 loop: CASRRQNMNTEAFF. In DNA, the CDR3 is TGTGCCAGCAGGAGACAGAACATGAACACTGAAGCTTTCTTT.

V and J are TRBV9 and TRBJ2-3; D gene uncertain. Germline values: CDR1 SGDLS, CDR2 YYNGEE. Between the trimmed V and J ends, which lost 0 bases and 0 bases, there was a span of 8 bases. The CDR3 has 15 residues. The CDR3 DNA reads TGTGCCAGCAGCGTAGCCCTGGGCAGCACAGATACGCAGTATTTT. This codes for CASSVALGSTDTQYF.

The rearrangement uses TRBV7-2 and TRBJ2-1; 8 bases are a match to TRBD2. This CDR3 has 14 amino acids. V shed 1 base and J 6 bases; nucleotides not matched to a gene: 2. Looked up from germline, CDR1 is SGHTA and CDR2 is FQGNSA. The CDR3 is CASSLELAVNEQFF. Here the CDR3 DNA reads TGTGCCAGCAGCTTAGAACTAGCGGTCAATGAGCAGTTCTTC.

The V gene is TRBV11-3, the J gene TRBJ2-3; D possibly corresponds to TRBD2 (7 bases). The germline V gene encodes CDR1 SGHNT and CDR2 YENEEA. The CDR3 is made up of 14 amino acids. V was trimmed by 8 bases and J by 6 bases, leaving 18 bases between them. The CDR3 spells CASGPGGLADTQYF. CDR3 in DNA: TGTGCCAGCGGGCCGGGGGGCCTAGCGGATACGCAGTATTTT.

The V and J genes are TRBV5-4 and TRBJ1-1; no firm D call. Germline CDR1 SGHNT, CDR2 YYREEE (reference sequence). The CDR3 loop spans 16 amino acids. V lost 0 bases and J 1 base, leaving 13 bases between the germline ends. CDR3 nucleotides: TGTGCCAGCAGCTTGGAGGCAGGTCTTAGGAACACTGAAGCTTTCTTT. Translated, it gives CASSLEAGLRNTEAFF.

This CDR3 is CASSRGLDEQYF. CDR3 coding DNA: TGTGCCAGCAGTCGGGGTCTGGACGAGCAGTACTTC. The J gene is TRBJ2-7, the V gene TRBV25-1, with D tentatively TRBD2 (5 bases). Germline CDR1 MGHDK, CDR2 SYGVNS. This CDR3 spans 12 amino acids. V lost 5 bases and J 5 bases, leaving 10 bases between the germline ends.

The table lists this clone with a count of one. CDR3 region: CASSAGQLNQPQHF. The CDR3 bases are TGTGCCAGCAGCGCGGGACAGCTCAATCAGCCCCAGCATTTT. This chain uses TRBV9 with TRBJ1-5; the match to TRBD1 covers 7 bases. From germline, CDR1 is SGDLS and CDR2 YYNGEE. The length of the CDR3 is 14 residues. With V trimmed by 3 bases and J by 3 bases, 3 bases remained unmatched.

The chain carries TRBV7-3 and TRBJ1-6; TRBD1 matches at 9 bases. CDR1 and CDR2 from the germline V gene are SGHTA and FQGTGA. V trimming: 1 base; J trimming: 8 bases; junction bases outside the gene matches: 3. The CDR3 sequence is 15 residues long. The CDR3 nucleotides read TGTGCCAGCAGCTTAAAGGGACAGGGATATTCACCCCTCCACTTT. Amino acid sequence: CASSLKGQGYSPLHF.

The chain is built from TRBV30 and TRBJ1-2; D is ambiguous. The CDR3 loop spans 11 amino acids. V gave up 4 bases and J gave up 10 bases, with 13 bases separating them. The germline V gene encodes CDR1 GTSNPN and CDR2 SVGIG (reference sequence). This CDR3 is CAWTPGGVYTF. CDR3 nucleotide sequence: TGTGCCTGGACCCCAGGCGGGGTCTACACCTTC.